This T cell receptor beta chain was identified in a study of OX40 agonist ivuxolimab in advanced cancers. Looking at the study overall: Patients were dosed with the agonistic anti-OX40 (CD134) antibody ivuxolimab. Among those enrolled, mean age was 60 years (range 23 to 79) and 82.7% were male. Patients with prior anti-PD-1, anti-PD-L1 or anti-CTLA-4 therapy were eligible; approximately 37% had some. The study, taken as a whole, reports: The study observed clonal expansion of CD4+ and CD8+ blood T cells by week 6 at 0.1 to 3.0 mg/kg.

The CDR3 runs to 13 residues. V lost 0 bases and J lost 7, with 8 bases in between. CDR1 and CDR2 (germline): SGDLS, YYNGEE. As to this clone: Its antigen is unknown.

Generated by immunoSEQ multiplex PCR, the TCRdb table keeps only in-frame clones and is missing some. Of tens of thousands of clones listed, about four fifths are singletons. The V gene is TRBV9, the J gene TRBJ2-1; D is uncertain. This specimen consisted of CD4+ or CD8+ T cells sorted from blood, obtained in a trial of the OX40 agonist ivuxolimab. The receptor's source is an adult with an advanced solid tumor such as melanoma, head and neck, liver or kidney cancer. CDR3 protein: CASSVALYNEQFF. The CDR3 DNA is TGTGCCAGCAGCGTAGCACTTTATAATGAGCAGTTCTTC.